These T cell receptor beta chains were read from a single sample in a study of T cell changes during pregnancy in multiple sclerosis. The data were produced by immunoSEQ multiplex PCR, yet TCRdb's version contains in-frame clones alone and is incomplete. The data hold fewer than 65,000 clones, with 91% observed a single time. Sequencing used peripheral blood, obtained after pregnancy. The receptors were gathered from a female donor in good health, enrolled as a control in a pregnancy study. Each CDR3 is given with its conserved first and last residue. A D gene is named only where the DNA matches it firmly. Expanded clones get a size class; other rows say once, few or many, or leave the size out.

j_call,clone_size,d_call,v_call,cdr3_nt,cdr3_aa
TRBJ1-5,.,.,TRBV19,TGTGCCAGTCGGCGAAGCGGTAATAGCAATCAGCCCCAGCATTTT,CASRRSGNSNQPQHF
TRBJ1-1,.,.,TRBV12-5,TGTGCTAGTGGTTTGTATCCGGAGCCCCGAGAAGCTTTCTTT,CASGLYPEPREAFF
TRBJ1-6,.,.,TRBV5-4,TGTGCCAGCAGCTTGAAGGGGGCCTATAATTCACCCCTCCACTTT,CASSLKGAYNSPLHF
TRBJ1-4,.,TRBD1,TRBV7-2,TGTGCCAGCACCAAGCAGGGGGCTGTAGGTGAAAAACTGTTTTTT,CASTKQGAVGEKLFF
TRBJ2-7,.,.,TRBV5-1,TGCGCCAGCAGTTTAAGACAGGATCCATCCTACGAGCAGTACTTC,CASSLRQDPSYEQYF
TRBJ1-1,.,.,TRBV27,TGTGCCAGCAGTTTATCAGGGGGTACTGAAGCTTTCTTT,CASSLSGGTEAFF
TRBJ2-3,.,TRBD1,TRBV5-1,TGCGCCAGCAGCTTGGGGACAGGGGGTGGAGATACGCAGTATTTT,CASSLGTGGGDTQYF
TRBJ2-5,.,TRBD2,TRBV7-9,TGTGCCAGCAGCCCCGTGGGAGGCGGGGGAGGGGAGACCCAGTACTTC,CASSPVGGGGGETQYF
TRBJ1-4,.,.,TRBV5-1,TGCGCCCCAAGATTAAAACAGGAGAGGTGTACAGATGTAAAACTGTTTTTT,CAPRLKQERCTDVKLFF
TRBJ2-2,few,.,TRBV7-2,TGTGCCAGCAGCTTATCCGGGGGGCCGAACACCGGGGAGCTGTTTTTT,CASSLSGGPNTGELFF
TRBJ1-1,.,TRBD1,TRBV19,TGTGCCAGTAGCGAACGGACAGGCCTTTTGAACACTGAAGCTTTCTTT,CASSERTGLLNTEAFF
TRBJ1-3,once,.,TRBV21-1,TGTGCCAGCAGCAATTGGCAGCTAGCCTCTGGAAACACCATATATTTT,CASSNWQLASGNTIYF
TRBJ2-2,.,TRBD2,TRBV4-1,TGCGCCAGCAGCCAAGATGGCAGCGCGGGGGGGGCCGACACCGGGGAGCTGTTTTTT,CASSQDGSAGGADTGELFF
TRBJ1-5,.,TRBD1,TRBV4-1,TGCGCCAGCAGCCAAGTGTTCCGACGGGACAGGGCAGATCAGCCCCAGCATTTT,CASSQVFRRDRADQPQHF
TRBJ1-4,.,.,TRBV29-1,TGCAGCGTTGAAGCCCCAGGGTGGGATGAAAAACTGTTTTTT,CSVEAPGWDEKLFF
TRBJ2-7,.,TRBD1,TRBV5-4,TGTGCCAGCAGCTTTTCTCCGGGACAGTTCACCTACGAGCAGTACTTC,CASSFSPGQFTYEQYF
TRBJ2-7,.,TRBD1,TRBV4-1,TGCGCCAGCAGCCAAGAATTTATAACGTTTAGGGACAGGGCATACGAGCAGTACTTC,CASSQEFITFRDRAYEQYF
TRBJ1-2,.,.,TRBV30,TGTGCCTGGAGTGTAGAGGAGAGCTATGGCTACACCTTC,CAWSVEESYGYTF
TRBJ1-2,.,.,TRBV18,TGTGCCAGCTCACCAGACAGCGTTAACTATGGCTACACCTTC,CASSPDSVNYGYTF
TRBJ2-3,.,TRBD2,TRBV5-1,TGCGCCAGCAGCCCAAGCGGGGGCTCTACCAGCACAGATACGCAGTATTTT,CASSPSGGSTSTDTQYF
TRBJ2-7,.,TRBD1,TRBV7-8,TGTGCCAGCAGACGGGACAGCCACTACGAGCAGTACTTC,CASRRDSHYEQYF
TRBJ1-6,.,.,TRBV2,TGTGCCAGCAGCCTCTGGGGGCCTTCACCCCTCCACTTT,CASSLWGPSPLHF
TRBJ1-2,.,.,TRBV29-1,TGCAGCGTTGGGACAGACTATGGCTACACCTTC,CSVGTDYGYTF
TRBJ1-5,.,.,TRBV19,TGTGCCAGTGGCGTCTCGAGGCAGCCCCAGCATTTT,CASGVSRQPQHF
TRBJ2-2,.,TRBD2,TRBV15,TGTGCCACCAGCAGAGTGGGGGGGGACGGGGAGCTGTTTTTT,CATSRVGGDGELFF
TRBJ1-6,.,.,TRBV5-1,TGCGCCAGCAGCTTGACGGCAGGGGCCTATAATTCACCCCTCCACTTT,CASSLTAGAYNSPLHF
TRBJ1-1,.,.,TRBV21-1,TGTGCCAGCAGCAAAAGTACCGGACAGGGGTCGGCGTCGTTAGCTTTCTTT,CASSKSTGQGSASLAFF
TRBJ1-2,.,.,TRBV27,TGTGCCAGCCCCCATGCAAGGGCAGGGGTAGAGGGCTACACCTTC,CASPHARAGVEGYTF
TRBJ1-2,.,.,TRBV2,TGTGCCAGTGGTACAAGAAACTATGGCTACACCTTC,CASGTRNYGYTF
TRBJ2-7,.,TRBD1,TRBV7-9,TGTGCCAGCAGCTTACTGGGGGACAGAGACTACGAGCAGTACTTC,CASSLLGDRDYEQYF
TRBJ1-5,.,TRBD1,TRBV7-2,TGTGCCAGCAGCTACGAAAGGGGGCTTCAGCCCCAGCATTTT,CASSYERGLQPQHF
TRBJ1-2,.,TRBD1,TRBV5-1,TGCGCCAGCAGCGTCCGGGACAGGGATGGGAATGGCTACACCTTC,CASSVRDRDGNGYTF
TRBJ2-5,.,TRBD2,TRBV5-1,TGCGCCAGCAGCCCCTTAGCGGCGGGGGGGCATTTCCTAGAGACCCAGTACTTC,CASSPLAAGGHFLETQYF
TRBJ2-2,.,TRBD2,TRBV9,TGTGCCAGCAGCGCGAGGGGACTAGCGGGGGGCCAAATCACCGGGGAGCTGTTTTTT,CASSARGLAGGQITGELFF
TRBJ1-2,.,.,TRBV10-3,TGTGCCATCAGTGAGTCGTTACAACAGTCAGTAGGCTATGGCTACACCTTC,CAISESLQQSVGYGYTF
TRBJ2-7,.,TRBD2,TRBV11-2,TGTGCCAGCAGCAGCGGACTAGGCTACTACGAGCAGTACTTC,CASSSGLGYYEQYF
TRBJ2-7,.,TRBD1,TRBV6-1,TGTGCCAGCACCCGAGACAGGGGAGGCTCCTACGAGCAGTACTTC,CASTRDRGGSYEQYF
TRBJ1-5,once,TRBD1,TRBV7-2,TGTGCCAGCAGCTTAGATAGTTGGACAGGACCGCGACAGCCCCAGCATTTT,CASSLDSWTGPRQPQHF
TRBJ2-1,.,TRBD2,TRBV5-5,TGTGCCAGCAGCCGATTACTAGCGGGGGCTAGCTCCTACAATGAGCAGTTCTTC,CASSRLLAGASSYNEQFF
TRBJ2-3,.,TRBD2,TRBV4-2,TGTGCCAGCAGCCAAGGACTAGCGGGGGGGCCGGATACGCAGTATTTT,CASSQGLAGGPDTQYF
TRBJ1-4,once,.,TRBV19,TGTGCCAGTAGTATCGCGGTCAGAGTTAATGAAAAACTGTTTTTT,CASSIAVRVNEKLFF
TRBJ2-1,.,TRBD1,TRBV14,TGTGCCAGCAGCTATCGACAGGGGGAGCAGTTCTTC,CASSYRQGEQFF
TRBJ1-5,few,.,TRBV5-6,TGTGCCAGCAGCCCCAAACCGGGACTTGGCGAGCAGCCCCAGCATTTT,CASSPKPGLGEQPQHF
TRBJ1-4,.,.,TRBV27,TGTGCCAGCAGTTTATCGGTGGCGGAGAATGAAAAACTGTTTTTT,CASSLSVAENEKLFF
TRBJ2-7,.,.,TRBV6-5,TGTGCCAGCAGTTACTCGATGGACAGTCCTGAGCAGTACTTC,CASSYSMDSPEQYF
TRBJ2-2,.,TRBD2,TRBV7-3,TGTGCCAGCAGCGCCGGACTAGCGGGGGGAAGGACCGGGGAGCTGTTTTTT,CASSAGLAGGRTGELFF
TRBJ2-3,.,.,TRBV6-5,TGTGCCAGCAGTTACCGGGACTCCTTCACAGATACGCAGTATTTT,CASSYRDSFTDTQYF
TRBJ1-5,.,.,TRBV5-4,TGTGCCAGCAGCCTGCAGGGCGGTGGGAATCAGCCCCAGCATTTT,CASSLQGGGNQPQHF
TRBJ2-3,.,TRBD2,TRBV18,TGTGCCAGCTCACCACGGCGGGGACTAGAGGGCACAGATACGCAGTATTTT,CASSPRRGLEGTDTQYF
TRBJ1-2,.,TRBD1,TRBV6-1,TGTGCCAGCAGTGAGGAGACAGGGGCTTTTGGTGGCTACACCTTC,CASSEETGAFGGYTF
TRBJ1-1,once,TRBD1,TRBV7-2,TGTGCCAGCAGCTTAGTGGGGACAGGGGGCCTTAACACTGAAGCTTTCTTT,CASSLVGTGGLNTEAFF
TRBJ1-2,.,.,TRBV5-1,TGCGCCAGCAGCTTGGGGGGGGAACTAGGGACGACTGGCTACACCTTC,CASSLGGELGTTGYTF
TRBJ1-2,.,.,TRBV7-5,TGTGCCAGAAGCGGGAGACGCCCCGAAGCCGGCTATGGCTACACCTTC,CARSGRRPEAGYGYTF